The clone carrying this TCR beta chain was recorded a few times. What it binds is not known. Treatment defined: treatment-naive control, cytoreductive nephrectomy. Control samples are tumors resected by cytoreductive nephrectomy without prior radiation. This sample stems from a study of radiation and T cells in renal cell carcinoma. Broader study findings: Only small tumor regions of roughly 1 g were sampled. Dominant CDR3 motifs occupied more repertoire in irradiated than control tumors.

Here immunoSEQ multiplex PCR was the method, and the copy in TCRdb shows in-frame clones only, minus some. The table shows roughly 14,000 clones, with 62% occurring only once. Germline CDR1 and CDR2: SGHAT and FQNNGV. V lost 5 bases, J lost 5 bases, and 6 bases stayed unmatched. The CDR3 loop spans 14 amino acids. The sequence was obtained from a man aged 60 to 69 with renal cell carcinoma. The material sequenced was tumor tissue, taken from a patient whose treatment was nephrectomy without radiotherapy. V and J are TRBV11-2 and TRBJ2-5; 9 nucleotides match TRBD2. CDR3 loop: CASSGLAGSETQYF. The CDR3 DNA reads as TGTGCCAGCAGCGGGCTAGCGGGATCCGAGACCCAGTACTTC.